The sequence of this T cell receptor beta chain was determined in a study of cytomegalovirus exposure and HLA in healthy donors. PCR primers comprised 60 Vbeta and 13 Jbeta primers. The protocol was immunoSEQ multiplex PCR, while the TCRdb copy is restricted to in-frame clones and leaves out a portion. This repertoire shows fewer than 150,000 clones, more than 75% found once; its top ten account for 5% to 8%. Study results and limitations: Prior analysis indicated that the majority of TCR beta V segments exhibited productivity approximately 90% or approximately 30% of the time. TCR beta V- and J-gene trimming, according to a later analysis, was linked to a missense DCLRE1C variant. An apparent linkage of common viral pathogens to several of the most significant clusters emerged in a later analysis.

V was trimmed by 5 bases and J by 6 bases, leaving 11 bases between them. Germline V gene data show CDR1 as LNHDA and CDR2 as SQIVND (reference sequence). The CDR3 contains 13 residues. As for this clone: The antigen is unknown.

This clonotype was sampled from a middle-aged woman in good health and CMV-seropositive. Sequenced material: PBMCs. V is TRBV19 and J is TRBJ1-5; D perhaps matches TRBD1 (6 bases). The CDR3 region is CASSLQGIQPQHF. The DNA for the CDR3 is TGTGCCAGTAGTTTACAGGGAATTCAGCCCCAGCATTTT.